This TCR beta chain comes out of a study of shared clonotypes between healthy human individuals. Sequencing used immunoSEQ multiplex PCR; TCRdb keeps in-frame clones, though not all of them. The sample yields roughly 650,000 clones, about 96% seen once. Germline V gene sequence: CDR1 SEHNR, CDR2 FQNEAQ (reference sequence). CDR3 length: 14 residues. V was cut by 5 bases and J by 3 bases, with 12 bases left in between. Naive CD8 isolation took CD45RO-negative cells positively selected for CCR7 and excluded terminally differentiated effector memory CD45RA+ cells. This chain joins TRBV7-9 and TRBJ2-3; D perhaps matches TRBD2 (6 bases). The receptor's source is a woman in her twenties or thirties in good health. The sequenced material came from naive CD8+ T cells sorted from blood. As DNA, the CDR3 is TGTGCCAGCAGCCCAGAGGGGAGGACAGATACGCAGTATTTT. Protein sequence: CASSPEGRTDTQYF.